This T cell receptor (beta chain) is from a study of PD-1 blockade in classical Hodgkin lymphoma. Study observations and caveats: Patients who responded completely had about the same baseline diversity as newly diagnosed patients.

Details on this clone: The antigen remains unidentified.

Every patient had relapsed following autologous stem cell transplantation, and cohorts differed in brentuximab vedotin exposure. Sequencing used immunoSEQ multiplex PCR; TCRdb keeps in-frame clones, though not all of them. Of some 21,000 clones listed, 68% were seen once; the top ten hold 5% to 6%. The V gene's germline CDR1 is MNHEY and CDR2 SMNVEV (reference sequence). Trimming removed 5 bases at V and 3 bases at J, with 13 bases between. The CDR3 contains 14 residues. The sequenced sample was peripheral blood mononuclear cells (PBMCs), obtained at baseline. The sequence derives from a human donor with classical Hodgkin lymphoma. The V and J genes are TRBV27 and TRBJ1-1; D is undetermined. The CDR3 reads CASSRNREHTEAFF. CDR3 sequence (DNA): TGTGCCAGCAGTCGGAACCGGGAACACACTGAAGCTTTCTTT.